What follows describes a single T cell receptor beta chain. Its target is not known. The sample is drawn from a study of shared clonotypes between healthy human individuals. The wider study: Donors had three CD4 naive, three CD4 memory, two CD8 naive and one CD8 memory plate apiece. Study-level results: Relative to clonotypes present in all four donors, those not shared had lower generation probabilities. Across subsets, estimated richness was generally greater for naive than for memory populations.

Repertoires were generated with immunoSEQ multiplex PCR, while TCRdb's copy carries only in-frame clones and drops some. The sample contains about a million clones, about 75% of which appear only once. Every donor, a Caucasian adult, lived in Nashville, Tennessee. Sequenced material: memory CD4+ T cells sorted from blood. Subset specified: CD45RA-negative fraction. The sequence came from a man between 18 and 29 years old in good health.

The CDR3 is CASSSASGRALGTQYF. The CDR3 coding sequence is TGTGCCAGCAGTTCAGCCAGCGGGAGGGCCTTGGGTACGCAGTATTTT. The chain links TRBV27 to TRBJ2-3; TRBD2 matches 10 bases. Germline values: CDR1 MNHEY, CDR2 SMNVEV (reference sequence). The CDR3 has 16 residues. V trimming: 4 bases; J trimming: 8 bases; junction bases outside the gene matches: 12.